Sequencing of this TCR beta chain was carried out in a study of CD8 T cells in ankylosing spondylitis (dated by TCRdb to the late 2010s). Describing the broader study: To find TCR variants linked to disease, the study profiled T cell receptor beta repertoires in ankylosing spondylitis patients and healthy donors. In total, the full study cohort was made up of some 110 healthy donors and roughly 27 ankylosing spondylitis patients. Peripheral blood was sampled, and synovial fluid was additionally collected from ankylosing spondylitis patients. The research as a whole found: Some TCR beta motif variants had previously been reported in synovial fluid and blood of reactive arthritis patients, which suggested common disease-initiation mechanisms. The disease-linked clones were reported to be significantly enriched in matched synovial fluid samples from ankylosing spondylitis patients. Blood from ankylosing spondylitis patients appeared to be characterized by a TCR beta motif composed of roughly 8 highly homologous amino acid variants. In peripheral blood, the disease-linked clones were found at relatively low frequencies and had a CD8+ phenotype.

The data were produced on an Illumina HiSeq 2500. Quantitative 5'-RACE with molecular barcodes was the method used to prepare the TCR beta libraries. As for how the authors treated the data: Disease-linked TCR variants were identified with a new computational method built on a probabilistic model of VDJ rearrangement. TCRdb applied fastp at Q25 and MiXCR to the public reads, then kept only in-frame beta chains. Each CDR3 protein gets just one entry, which takes the most common genes and DNA from the rows behind it. What appears here as the V and J calls and clone size reflects TCRdb's work, not the paper's. Within this sample are approximately 140,000 distinct CDR3 sequences, with more than 7% of them counted one time only. The ten largest clones represent less than 7.5% of the sample. Synovial fluid samples were matched to blood samples from the same ankylosing spondylitis patients. This clonotype has a handful of counts. Its antigen target is currently unknown. No qualities accompany the bases; no much larger clone lies one base away.

Sequencing used synovial fluid, either unsorted or a sorted T cell fraction (not recorded which). This TCR derives from a male donor with ankylosing spondylitis.

DNA sequence: TGTGCCAGCAGCTACACGACAGTCATATCCCGGTACGAGCAGTACTTC. This translates into CASSYTTVISRYEQYF. The chain is made from TRBV2 and TRBJ2-7; matching of 5 bases hints at TRBD1 as the D gene. From cysteine to phenylalanine, the CDR3 is 16 amino acids long. Only the CDR3 region is kept as DNA, spanning 48 bases read in frame from base 1. As encoded in the germline V gene, CDR1 is SNHLY while CDR2 is FYNNEI. The junction shows trimming of 6 bases on V and 4 bases on J, plus 22 bases between the germline ends.